These T cell receptor beta chains were read from a single sample in a study of shared clonotypes between healthy human individuals. Sequencing used immunoSEQ multiplex PCR; TCRdb keeps in-frame clones, though not all of them. The sample holds millions of clones, 85% to 95% seen once. Input material: naive CD4+ T cells sorted from blood. All receptors come from a man aged 18-30 years in good health. Both conserved end residues are part of each CDR3. The order of the fields is D gene, V gene, clone size, J gene, CDR3 DNA, CDR3 protein. D genes are given only for firm matches. Not every row has a clone size; where given, it reads once, few, many or a size class.

NA	TRBV6-5	NA	TRBJ2-7	TGTGCCAGCAGGATGGGGGCCTCCTACGAGCAGTACTTC	CASRMGASYEQYF
NA	TRBV19	NA	TRBJ1-6	TGTGCCACAAATCAGGGAAATCGGTCACCCCTCCACTTT	CATNQGNRSPLHF
TRBD2	TRBV11-2	NA	TRBJ2-3	TGTGCCAGCAGCTCCCTGACTAGCGGGAGAGTAGATACGCAGTATTTT	CASSSLTSGRVDTQYF
NA	TRBV5-6	NA	TRBJ2-3	TGTGCCAGCAGCTCATTACCTGATACGCAGTATTTT	CASSSLPDTQYF
NA	TRBV18	NA	TRBJ2-1	TGTGCCAGCTCACGGAGTGGGTCCTACAATGAGCAGTTCTTC	CASSRSGSYNEQFF
NA	TRBV7-2	once	TRBJ2-2	TGTGCCAGCAGCGCCCTTCGAGCAGGGGGGTACGCGTATACCGGGGAGCTGTTTTTT	CASSALRAGGYAYTGELFF
NA	TRBV5-4	NA	TRBJ2-1	TGTGCCAGCAGCTTTCCCCCGAGGGGAACCTACAATGAGCAGTTCTTC	CASSFPPRGTYNEQFF
NA	TRBV28	once	TRBJ2-7	TGTGCCAGCAGTTTTGGCACAGCTTACTACGAGCAGTACTTC	CASSFGTAYYEQYF
NA	TRBV2	NA	TRBJ2-2	TGTGCCAGCAGTGAGTTGGGGCATTTGATCGGGGAGCTGTTTTTT	CASSELGHLIGELFF
NA	TRBV28	NA	TRBJ1-1	TGTGCCAGCAGTTTAGATCGGGGTGGAGCTTTCTTT	CASSLDRGGAFF
NA	TRBV28	NA	TRBJ1-3	TGTGCCAGCAGTGATACAGGGCCCTCTGGAAACACCATATATTTT	CASSDTGPSGNTIYF